These 9 T cell receptor beta chains came from one sample sequenced in a study of blood T cell repertoires in COVID-19. Data came from immunoSEQ multiplex PCR; TCRdb stores just in-frame clones and leaves some out. Among approximately 88,000 clones listed, around 90% were seen once. The sequenced sample was peripheral blood. The receptors here all came from a woman aged 45 to 65 in a cohort sampled during active COVID-19.

The chain recombines TRBV28 with TRBJ1-4, with D hard to call. Germline values: CDR1 MDHEN, CDR2 SYDVKM. The CDR3 is made up of 13 amino acids. Trimming left V 7 bases short and J 1 base short, with 7 bases between. The CDR3 DNA sequence: TGTGCCAGCAAGCGGGTAACTAATGAAAAACTGTTTTTT. It translates to CASKRVTNEKLFF.

The chain links TRBV18 to TRBJ2-1; 10 bases match TRBD2. V lost 6 bases, J lost 6 bases, and 11 bases stayed unmatched. The CDR3 is 16 amino acids. From germline, CDR1 is KGHSH and CDR2 LQKENI. The CDR3 loop is CASSPAVTSGVNEQFF. As DNA, the CDR3 is TGTGCCAGCTCTCCGGCGGTCACTAGCGGGGTCAATGAGCAGTTCTTC.

This clone has just a few counts. The CDR3 DNA is TGCGCCAGCAGTGCCGGGACTAGCGGCTCCTACGAGCAGTACTTC. This sequence encodes CASSAGTSGSYEQYF. The genes are TRBV5-1 and TRBJ2-7, with 11 bases fitting TRBD2. From germline, CDR1 is SGHRS and CDR2 YFSETQ. V was clipped by 5 bases and J by 0 bases; unmatched bases: 4. The CDR3 consists of 15 residues.

J is TRBJ1-5 and V is TRBV4-1; D might be TRBD1 (5 bases). Germline assignment: CDR1 MGHRA and CDR2 YSYEKL. V was pared by 1 base and J by 2 bases, with 18 bases between. The length of the CDR3 is 18 residues. The CDR3 protein is CASSQGVIGPGGNQPQHF. CDR3 in DNA: TGCGCCAGCAGCCAAGGTGTTATAGGTCCGGGGGGCAATCAGCCCCAGCATTTT.

This chain uses TRBV11-2 with TRBJ2-1, with D tentatively TRBD2 (5 bases). CDR1 SGHAT and CDR2 FQNNGV come from the germline V gene. Trimming took off 5 bases at V and 9 bases at J, with 17 bases between the two ends. CDR3 length: 14 residues. CDR3 protein: CASSPRNNRGEQFF. The CDR3 DNA sequence: TGTGCCAGCAGCCCGAGGAATAACCGGGGTGAGCAGTTCTTC.

The chain recombines TRBV7-2 with TRBJ2-5; D is unclear. Germline V lookup: CDR1 SGHTA, CDR2 FQGNSA. Trimming removed 5 bases at V and 4 bases at J, with 8 bases between. CDR3 length: 12 residues. The CDR3 loop is CASSPTRETQYF. The CDR3 bases are TGTGCCAGCAGCCCAACAAGAGAGACCCAGTACTTC.

The V gene is TRBV28, the J gene TRBJ2-5, with D perhaps TRBD1 (5 bases). Looked up from germline, CDR1 is MDHEN and CDR2 is SYDVKM. This CDR3 is built from 14 residues. V was cut by 5 bases and J by 5 bases, with 15 bases left in between. CDR3 DNA sequence: TGTGCCAGCAGTGGCGGTTGGGGCAAGGAGACCCAGTACTTC. It specifies CASSGGWGKETQYF.

This clone showed up just once. The genes are TRBV28 and TRBJ2-1; the match to TRBD1 covers 8 bases. Trimming removed 1 base from V and 1 base from J; junction bases left unmatched: 3. This CDR3 has 16 residues. Per the germline V gene, CDR1 is MDHEN and CDR2 is SYDVKM. Written as DNA, the CDR3 is TGTGCCAGCAGTTTATCTGGACAGGGATCCTACAATGAGCAGTTCTTC. It is translated as CASSLSGQGSYNEQFF.

The chain links TRBV9 to TRBJ1-2, with 8 bases identical to TRBD1. Germline assignment: CDR1 SGDLS and CDR2 YYNGEE. The CDR3 sequence is 13 residues long. The ends lost 3 bases at V and 8 bases at J; junction bases unmatched: 6. CDR3 residues: CASSAQGARGYTF. The CDR3 region has the DNA TGTGCCAGCAGCGCTCAGGGGGCACGCGGCTACACCTTC.